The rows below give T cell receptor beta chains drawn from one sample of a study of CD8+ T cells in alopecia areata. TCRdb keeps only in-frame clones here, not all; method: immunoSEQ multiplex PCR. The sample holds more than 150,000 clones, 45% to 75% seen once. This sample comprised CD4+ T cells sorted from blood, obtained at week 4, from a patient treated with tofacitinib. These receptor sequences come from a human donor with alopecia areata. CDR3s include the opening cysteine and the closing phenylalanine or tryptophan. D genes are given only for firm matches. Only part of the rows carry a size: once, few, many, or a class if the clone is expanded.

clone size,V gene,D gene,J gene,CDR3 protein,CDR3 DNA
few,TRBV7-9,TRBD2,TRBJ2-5,CASSRTSGLETQYF,TGTGCCAGCAGCCGAACTAGCGGTCTAGAGACCCAGTACTTC
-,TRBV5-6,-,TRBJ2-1,CASGRGYNEQFF,TGTGCCAGCGGGCGCGGGTACAATGAGCAGTTCTTC
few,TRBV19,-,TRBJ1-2,CASTRGREGGYTF,TGTGCCAGTACCCGAGGCAGGGAGGGTGGCTACACCTTC
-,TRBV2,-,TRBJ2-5,CASTHRERQETQYF,TGTGCCAGCACCCACAGGGAACGCCAAGAGACCCAGTACTTC
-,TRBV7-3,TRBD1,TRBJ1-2,CASSLTGTGEYGYTF,TGTGCCAGCAGCTTAACCGGGACAGGTGAATATGGCTACACCTTC
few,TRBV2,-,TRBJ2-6,CASLPRGDLRANVLTF,TGTGCCAGCCTCCCCAGGGGGGATCTAAGGGCCAACGTCCTGACTTTC
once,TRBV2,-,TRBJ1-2,CASQGQDSNYGYTF,TGTGCCAGCCAAGGGCAGGACTCTAACTATGGCTACACCTTC
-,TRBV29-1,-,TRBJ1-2,CSVGAVYGYTF,TGCAGCGTTGGAGCGGTCTATGGCTACACCTTC
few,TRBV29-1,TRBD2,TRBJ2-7,CSGTSGPLAYEQYF,TGCAGCGGGACTAGCGGACCCCTAGCCTACGAGCAGTACTTC
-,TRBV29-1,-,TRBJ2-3,CSARSGDTQYF,TGCAGCGCCAGGAGTGGAGATACGCAGTATTTT
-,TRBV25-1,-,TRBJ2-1,CASSETSRFVAEQFF,TGTGCCAGCAGTGAAACTAGTCGGTTCGTCGCTGAGCAGTTCTTC
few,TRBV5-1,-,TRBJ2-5,CASRKTTQETQYF,TGCGCCAGCAGGAAGACAACCCAAGAGACCCAGTACTTC
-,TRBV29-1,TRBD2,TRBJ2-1,CSVESGGNEQFF,TGCAGCGTTGAATCGGGGGGTAATGAGCAGTTCTTC